The 27 T cell receptor beta chains listed next were all sequenced from one sample in a study of blood T cell repertoires in COVID-19. The assay was immunoSEQ multiplex PCR, and TCRdb's table has in-frame clones only and misses some. Of under 350,000 clones in the sample, approximately 87% were seen once. Sequencing was done on a sample of peripheral blood. These receptors came from a man in his sixties who had recovered from COVID-19.

This sequence joins TRBV27 and TRBJ2-2; 7 positions agree with TRBD2. With V trimmed by 4 bases and J by 1 base, 6 bases remained unmatched. Germline values: CDR1 MNHEY, CDR2 SMNVEV (reference sequence). The CDR3 length is 16 residues. The CDR3 sequence: CASSYQTSLNTGELFF. In nucleotides, the CDR3 is TGTGCCAGCAGTTATCAGACTAGCCTGAACACCGGGGAGCTGTTTTTT.

This rearrangement joins TRBV27 to TRBJ2-7; D call uncertain. V lost 0 bases and J 1 base, leaving 7 bases between the germline ends. This CDR3 region has 14 residues. Per germline, CDR1 MNHEY and CDR2 SMNVEV (reference sequence). The CDR3 loop is CASSLSAASYEQYF. CDR3 nucleotides: TGTGCCAGCAGTTTATCGGCGGCGTCCTACGAGCAGTACTTC.

Only a few counts were recorded for this clone. The V call is TRBV2, the J call TRBJ1-1, with no clear D. Between the trimmed V and J ends, which lost 5 bases and 5 bases, there was a span of 12 bases. Germline CDR1 SNHLY, CDR2 FYNNEI. The CDR3 covers 13 residues. CDR3 amino acids: CASSFAERTEAFF. The CDR3 bases are TGTGCCAGCAGTTTTGCCGAGCGGACTGAAGCTTTCTTT. The entire variable domain, with the rest obtained from reference TRBV2 and TRBJ1-1, is as follows: EPEVTQTPSHQVTQMGQEVILRCVPISNHLYFYWYRQILGQKVEFLVSFYNNEISEKSEIFDDQFSVERPDGSNFTLKIRSTKLEDSAMYFCASSFAERTEAFFGQGTRLTVV.

The genes are TRBV6-4 and TRBJ2-1; 9 nucleotides line up with TRBD2. Germline V CDR1 and CDR2: MRHNA, SNTAGT. The V and J ends lost 0 bases and 10 bases, in that order; junction bases with no gene match: 13. The CDR3 sequence is 17 residues long. The CDR3 protein is CASSDSWLGGRVQEQFF. CDR3 DNA sequence: TGTGCCAGCAGTGACTCGTGGTTGGGCGGGAGGGTTCAGGAGCAGTTCTTC.

The rearrangement joins TRBV6-5 to TRBJ1-5; D gene unclear. This CDR3 comprises 15 residues. Looked up from germline, CDR1 is MNHEY and CDR2 is SVGAGI. The V gene lost 7 bases and the J gene lost 5 bases, with 18 bases spanning the gap. The CDR3 DNA is TGTGCCAGCACCCCTAGGCTGCCGGAGGATCAGCCCCAGCATTTT. As protein: CASTPRLPEDQPQHF.

V is TRBV6-2 or TRBV6-3 and J is TRBJ2-5, with 8 nucleotides matching TRBD2. Germline CDR1 and CDR2: MNHEY and SVGEGT. The CDR3 spans 15 residues. V shed 5 bases and J 4 bases; nucleotides not matched to a gene: 9. The CDR3 DNA sequence: TGTGCCAGCAGTCGAGCGGGAGTGGGCCCAGAGACCCAGTACTTC. This codes for CASSRAGVGPETQYF.

This chain uses TRBV28 with TRBJ1-2, with D maybe TRBD1 (5 bases). CDR1 is MDHEN, CDR2 SYDVKM, per germline. The CDR3 sequence is 13 residues long. The V end was cut by 7 bases, the J end by 4 bases, with 13 bases between. The chain's CDR3 is CASTNTGGYGYTF. CDR3 nucleotides: TGTGCCAGCACAAATACCGGGGGCTATGGCTACACCTTC.

The V and J genes are TRBV7-9 and TRBJ1-2; a weak D match, TRBD1 (5 bases). Germline lookup yields CDR1 SEHNR and CDR2 FQNEAQ (reference sequence). The length of the CDR3 is 13 residues. V lost 8 bases to trimming and J lost 2 bases, with 12 bases between them. In DNA, the CDR3 is TGTGCCAGCGGACACTTGGGAAACTATGGCTACACCTTC. Amino acids: CASGHLGNYGYTF.

The chain combines TRBV19 with TRBJ2-1; D ambiguous. Germline lookup yields CDR1 LNHDA and CDR2 SQIVND (reference sequence). This CDR3 spans 15 amino acids. V dropped 0 bases and J dropped 2 bases, with 8 bases sitting between them. CDR3 sequence reads: CASSIDRRTYNEQFF. The DNA of the CDR3 is TGTGCCAGTAGTATAGATCGTAGAACCTACAATGAGCAGTTCTTC.

This clone was picked up one time. The chain couples TRBV18 to TRBJ1-1, with 7 bases aligning to TRBD1. The CDR3 length is 15 residues. Germline CDR1 KGHSH, CDR2 LQKENI. The V and J ends lost 3 bases and 5 bases, in that order; junction bases with no gene match: 9. In DNA, the CDR3 is TGTGCCAGCTCACCGGGACAGCAGTTTGGGACTGAAGCTTTCTTT. It encodes CASSPGQQFGTEAFF. The whole variable domain, filled in from reference TRBV18 and TRBJ1-1, reads NAGVMQNPRHLVRRRGQEARLRCSPMKGHSHVYWYRQLPEEGLKFMVYLQKENIIDESGMPKERFSAEFPKEGPSILRIQQVVRGDSAAYFCASSPGQQFGTEAFFGQGTRLTVV.

This clone has more than one count but fewer than ten. CDR3 amino acids: CASSPLTAGGTGEQYF. In DNA, the CDR3 is TGTGCCAGCAGCCCTCTGACTGCAGGCGGGACAGGCGAGCAGTACTTC. The V gene is TRBV7-9, the J gene TRBJ2-7; 8 positions match TRBD1. The CDR3 runs to 16 residues. V shed 5 bases and J 6 bases; nucleotides not matched to a gene: 15. Germline assignment: CDR1 SEHNR and CDR2 FQNEAQ (reference sequence). The whole variable domain, filled in from reference TRBV7-9 and TRBJ2-7, reads DTGVSQNPRHKITKRGQNVTFRCDPISEHNRLYWYRQTLGQGPEFLTYFQNEAQLEKSRLLSDRFSAERPKGSFSTLEIQRTEQGDSAMYLCASSPLTAGGTGEQYFGPGTRLTVT.

The chain joins TRBV2 to TRBJ2-5, with 7 bases matching TRBD2. V was clipped by 2 bases and J by 5 bases; unmatched bases: 5. From germline, CDR1 is SNHLY and CDR2 FYNNEI. This CDR3 comprises 14 residues. CDR3 in DNA: TGTGCCAGCAGTGAACGCGCGGGGGATGAGACCCAGTACTTC. Translation: CASSERAGDETQYF. The variable domain in full, completed from reference TRBV2 and TRBJ2-5, reads EPEVTQTPSHQVTQMGQEVILRCVPISNHLYFYWYRQILGQKVEFLVSFYNNEISEKSEIFDDQFSVERPDGSNFTLKIRSTKLEDSAMYFCASSERAGDETQYFGPGTRLLVL.

This clone has just one count. This rearrangement joins TRBV5-4 to TRBJ1-2, with 7 bases lining up with TRBD1. V trimming: 2 bases; J trimming: 5 bases; junction bases outside the gene matches: 9. There are 15 residues in the CDR3. The germline CDR1 and CDR2 sequences are SGHNT and YYREEE (reference sequence). The CDR3 region has the DNA TGTGCCAGCAGCTTAAGGGCAGCAGGGGGGTATGGCTACACCTTC. Its protein product is CASSLRAAGGYGYTF.

This chain connects TRBV2 to TRBJ2-7, with a possible D match to TRBD1 (5 bases). CDR1 SNHLY and CDR2 FYNNEI come from the germline V gene. This CDR3 region has 15 residues. Trimming left V 2 bases short and J 3 bases short, with 14 bases between. The CDR3 DNA follows: TGTGCCAGCAGTGAATCGGCAGGGTTAAACTACGAGCAGTACTTC. Residues: CASSESAGLNYEQYF.

The sample holds one count of this clone. The V gene is TRBV19, the J gene TRBJ2-3; 7 bases are shared with TRBD1. J was trimmed by 4 bases and V by 3 bases; bases with no gene match: 7. Germline lookup yields CDR1 LNHDA and CDR2 SQIVND (reference sequence). The length of the CDR3 is 15 residues. The CDR3 nucleotides read TGTGCCAGTAGTATTTCCGACAGGGCCCCAGATACGCAGTATTTT. Protein sequence: CASSISDRAPDTQYF.

The chain uses TRBV27 and TRBJ1-1, with a weak D call TRBD1 (5 bases). Per the germline V gene, CDR1 is MNHEY and CDR2 is SMNVEV (reference sequence). Trimming took 7 bases from V and 3 from J, leaving 21 bases between them. The CDR3 runs to 16 residues. The CDR3, as DNA: TGTGCCAGCACAACGAAAAGACATGGGGGGGACACTGAAGCTTTCTTT. Protein product: CASTTKRHGGDTEAFF.

The chain uses TRBV19 and TRBJ2-6; no reliable D call. This CDR3 is 13 amino acids long. CDR1 LNHDA and CDR2 SQIVND come from the germline V gene (reference sequence). V gave up 3 bases and J gave up 7 bases, with 7 bases separating them. This chain's CDR3 is CASSMVTANVLTF. CDR3 in DNA: TGTGCCAGTAGTATGGTAACAGCCAACGTCCTGACTTTC.

The chain has TRBV30 and TRBJ1-2, with D maybe TRBD1 (6 bases). With 6 bases removed from V and 8 bases from J, the gap between germline ends came to 28 bases. This CDR3 comprises 16 residues. Germline V gives CDR1 GTSNPN, CDR2 SVGIG (reference sequence). CDR3 loop: CACDPGTHLYGGGYTF. For the CDR3, the DNA is TGTGCCTGCGACCCCGGGACCCACCTATATGGGGGCGGCTACACCTTC.

This rearrangement joins TRBV7-3 to TRBJ2-3; D not certain. Trimming took 4 bases from V and 5 from J, leaving 7 bases between them. The CDR3 consists of 12 residues. Germline CDR1 is SGHTA and CDR2 is FQGTGA. The CDR3 DNA sequence: TGTGCCAGCAGCTCCCCAGGAGATACGCAGTATTTT. Its protein is CASSSPGDTQYF.

The chain is built from TRBV7-2 and TRBJ1-5, with D possibly being TRBD1 (5 bases). The length of the CDR3 is 14 residues. The germline V gene encodes CDR1 SGHTA and CDR2 FQGNSA. The V and J ends lost 5 bases and 4 bases respectively, with 12 bases between them. CDR3 coding DNA: TGTGCCAGCAGCCCGAGTAGACAGAATCAGCCCCAGCATTTT. Protein: CASSPSRQNQPQHF.

Turning to this clone: Other DNA sequences of this sample code for an identical CDR3. The V gene is TRBV29-1, the J gene TRBJ2-7; 10 nucleotides agree with TRBD1. Germline lookup yields CDR1 SQVTM and CDR2 ANQGSEA. V was pared by 6 bases and J by 0 bases, with 2 bases of the junction left unmatched. The CDR3 length is 13 residues. CDR3 bases: TGCAGCGTCGGGGACAGGGGCTCCTACGAGCAGTACTTC. Its translation is CSVGDRGSYEQYF.

The genes are TRBV7-2 and TRBJ1-1, with D possibly TRBD1 on 6 matching bases. The V end lost 8 bases, the J end lost 9 bases, and 25 bases lay between the germline ends. The CDR3 totals 15 residues. Germline loops: CDR1 SGHTA, CDR2 FQGNSA. The CDR3 region is CASSLQGFGQQQAFF. The CDR3 DNA reads TGTGCCAGCTCGCTACAGGGTTTCGGTCAGCAACAAGCTTTCTTT.

The chain links TRBV9 to TRBJ1-2; 7 bases match TRBD1. V was pared by 3 bases and J by 2 bases, with 4 bases of the junction left unmatched. The CDR3 loop spans 14 amino acids. The germline gives CDR1 SGDLS, CDR2 YYNGEE. The chain's CDR3 is CASSGTGSNYGYTF. CDR3 bases: TGTGCCAGCAGCGGGACAGGATCCAACTATGGCTACACCTTC. Full variable domain (outside the CDR3, taken from reference TRBV9 and TRBJ1-2): DSGVTQTPKHLITATGQRVTLRCSPRSGDLSVYWYQQSLDQGLQFLIQYYNGEERAKGNILERFSAQQFPDLHSELNLSSLELGDSALYFCASSGTGSNYGYTFGSGTRLTVV.

The gene calls are TRBV2 and TRBJ1-1; D unresolved. This CDR3 has 11 amino acids. Germline V gene data show CDR1 as SNHLY and CDR2 as FYNNEI. V was trimmed by 6 bases and J by 4 bases, leaving 6 bases between them. In DNA form, the CDR3 reads TGTGCCAGCAGCGACACCACTGAAGCTTTCTTT. Encoded protein: CASSDTTEAFF.

This clone was detected only a few times. The chain combines TRBV5-1 with TRBJ2-1; TRBD1 agrees at 12 bases. V shed 4 bases and J 8 bases; nucleotides not matched to a gene: 7. The CDR3 contains 15 residues. The germline gives CDR1 SGHRS, CDR2 YFSETQ. CDR3 sequence: CASSRLGQGADEQFF. CDR3 sequence (DNA): TGCGCCAGCAGCCGCCTGGGACAGGGGGCAGATGAGCAGTTCTTC. Filled out from reference TRBV5-1 and TRBJ2-1, the complete variable domain reads KAGVTQTPRYLIKTRGQQVTLSCSPISGHRSVSWYQQTPGQGLQFLFEYFSETQRNKGNFPGRFSGRQFSNSRSEMNVSTLELGDSALYLCASSRLGQGADEQFFGPGTRLTVL.

J is TRBJ2-7 and V is TRBV14; TRBD1 might be the D (6 bases). The CDR3 totals 13 residues. V lost 5 bases and J 3 bases, leaving 11 bases between the germline ends. Germline CDR1 SGHDN, CDR2 FVKESK. CDR3 bases: TGTGCCAGCAGCGGACAGAACAACTACGAGCAGTACTTC. This codes for CASSGQNNYEQYF.

The chain carries TRBV3-1 (or the pseudogene TRBV3-2) and TRBJ2-1, with 7 bases that match TRBD2. The V gene's germline CDR1 is LGHDT and CDR2 YNNKEL (reference sequence). V shed 0 bases and J 7 bases; nucleotides not matched to a gene: 9. The CDR3 totals 16 residues. CDR3 nucleotide sequence: TGTGCCAGCAGCCAAGATGTACTAGCGAGTAGTAATGAGCAGTTCTTC. It encodes CASSQDVLASSNEQFF.